Presented here are 30 T cell receptor beta chains from one specimen sequenced in a study of blood T cell repertoires in COVID-19. The table came from immunoSEQ multiplex PCR; TCRdb's copy has only in-frame clones and leaves some out. The sample carries approximately 390,000 clones, around 87% recorded once. Material: peripheral blood. These receptors were obtained from a woman aged 60-75 years with COVID-19, enrolled during active disease.

V is TRBV3-1 (or the pseudogene TRBV3-2) and J is TRBJ2-6; TRBD1 matches 7 bases. The CDR3 is 17 residues long. In germline, CDR1 is LGHDT, CDR2 YNNKEL (reference sequence). The J segment lost 0 bases and the V segment lost 4 bases, leaving 6 bases of the junction unmatched. The CDR3 here is CASSLGTAISGANVLTF. The CDR3 coding sequence is TGTGCCAGCAGCCTTGGGACAGCGATCTCTGGGGCCAACGTCCTGACTTTC.

This sequence joins TRBV10-1 and TRBJ1-1, with 10 bases matching TRBD1. V dropped 7 bases and J dropped 6; count of bases not matched to a gene: 8. Germline values: CDR1 WNHNN, CDR2 SYGVQD (reference sequence). There are 14 residues in the CDR3. For the CDR3, the DNA is TGCGCCAGCACTAGGGACAGGGGAGGGCCTGAAGCTTTCTTT. It encodes CASTRDRGGPEAFF.

The V and J genes are TRBV19 and TRBJ2-3, with 7 positions matching TRBD2. V dropped 9 bases and J dropped 0; count of bases not matched to a gene: 6. Germline V gene sequence: CDR1 LNHDA, CDR2 SQIVND (reference sequence). The CDR3 totals 14 residues. The CDR3 bases are TGTGCCAGCGCAAGCGGGGCGAGCACAGATACGCAGTATTTT. This sequence encodes CASASGASTDTQYF.

The chain has TRBV6-1 and TRBJ2-7; D unclear. The CDR3 length is 14 residues. Germline V gene data show CDR1 as MNHNS and CDR2 as SASEGT. V was shortened by 3 bases and J by 3 bases, with 12 bases between the two germline ends. The CDR3 protein is CASSDGVIFYEQYF. The CDR3 region has the DNA TGTGCCAGCAGTGACGGTGTTATTTTCTACGAGCAGTACTTC.

V is TRBV19 and J is TRBJ2-3; D may be TRBD1 (5 bases). CDR1 and CDR2 from the germline V gene are LNHDA and SQIVND (reference sequence). This CDR3 contains 16 residues. V dropped 1 base and J dropped 0 bases, with 11 bases sitting between them. The CDR3: CASSIVRQGSTDTQYF. The DNA of the CDR3 is TGTGCCAGTAGTATAGTCCGGCAGGGAAGCACAGATACGCAGTATTTT.

This clone was found a few times. The CDR3 sequence is CASRSSYGYTF. CDR3 nucleotide sequence: TGTGCCAGCAGATCCAGCTATGGCTACACCTTC. The chain uses TRBV6-5 and TRBJ1-2, with D uncertain. This CDR3 has 11 amino acids. Between the trimmed V and J ends, which lost 6 bases and 4 bases, there was a span of 6 bases. CDR1 and CDR2 from the germline V gene are MNHEY and SVGAGI.

The chain joins TRBV6-5 to TRBJ2-7, with TRBD1 identical over 11 bases. Trimming removed 5 bases from V and 5 bases from J; junction bases left unmatched: 8. The CDR3 sequence is 15 residues long. The germline V gene encodes CDR1 MNHEY and CDR2 SVGAGI. The CDR3 nucleotides read TGTGCCAGCAGTCCGACGGGACAGGGGGTCCACGAGCAGTACTTC. Translated, it gives CASSPTGQGVHEQYF.

The CDR3 DNA reads as TGTGCCAGTAAGAGAGGGACAGGGGGATATAACGACGAGCAGTACTTC. Translating it yields CASKRGTGGYNDEQYF. The chain is built from TRBV19 and TRBJ2-7; the match to TRBD1 covers 11 bases. Germline V lookup: CDR1 LNHDA, CDR2 SQIVND (reference sequence). V shed 7 bases, J shed 5 bases, and the junction held 13 bases outside the gene matches. The CDR3 consists of 16 residues.

V usage is TRBV3-1 (or the pseudogene TRBV3-2) and J usage is TRBJ2-1; TRBD2 is a possible D gene (5 bases). V lost 4 bases, J lost 10 bases, and 11 bases lay in between. CDR3 length equals 12 residues. Germline loops: CDR1 LGHDT, CDR2 YNNKEL (reference sequence). The CDR3: CASSPPAGEQFF. The CDR3 DNA sequence: TGTGCCAGCAGCCCCCCTGCGGGCGAGCAGTTCTTC.

V is TRBV18 and J is TRBJ2-7, with D unclear. Trimming removed 4 bases from V and 2 bases from J, with 12 bases in between. CDR1 is KGHSH, CDR2 LQKENI, per germline. The CDR3 totals 14 residues. Here the CDR3 DNA reads TGTGCCAGCTCACTCGTGACTGAGGCCTACGAGCAGTACTTC. It is translated as CASSLVTEAYEQYF.

The chain recombines TRBV27 with TRBJ2-1; D perhaps matches TRBD2 (5 bases). V gave up 7 bases and J gave up 0 bases, with 10 bases separating them. The germline V gene encodes CDR1 MNHEY and CDR2 SMNVEV (reference sequence). This CDR3 is built from 14 residues. Here the CDR3 DNA reads TGTGCCAGCAAAAGGGAGAGCTCCTACAATGAGCAGTTCTTC. Protein product: CASKRESSYNEQFF.

The chain is built from TRBV25-1 and TRBJ2-7; tentative D call: TRBD2 (7 bases). Trimming stripped 6 bases from V and 3 bases from J, with 15 bases between. Germline CDR1 is MGHDK and CDR2 is SYGVNS. The CDR3 contains 14 residues. This CDR3 reads CASSQGGGFYEQYF. The CDR3 coding sequence is TGTGCCAGCAGCCAAGGGGGGGGTTTCTACGAGCAGTACTTC.

This chain uses TRBV19 with TRBJ1-1; D is unresolved. The V gene lost 10 bases and the J gene lost 2 bases, with 8 bases spanning the gap. The germline V gene has CDR1 LNHDA and CDR2 SQIVND (reference sequence). The length of the CDR3 is 11 residues. Here the CDR3 DNA reads TGTGCCACTACTCGTAACACTGAAGCTTTCTTT. Its protein is CATTRNTEAFF.

The chain uses TRBV19 and TRBJ2-5; possible D gene TRBD2, 5 bases. Between the trimmed V and J ends, which lost 8 bases and 3 bases, there was a span of 13 bases. The CDR3 is made up of 13 amino acids. The germline gives CDR1 LNHDA, CDR2 SQIVND (reference sequence). CDR3 nucleotide sequence: TGTGCCAGTGCTCGGGATTGGAAAGAGACCCAGTACTTC. Translated, it gives CASARDWKETQYF. Full variable domain (remainder filled in from reference TRBV19 and TRBJ2-5): DGGITQSPKYLFRKEGQNVTLSCEQNLNHDAMYWYRQDPGQGLRLIYYSQIVNDFQKGDIAEGYSVSREKKESFPLTVTSAQKNPTAFYLCASARDWKETQYFGPGTRLLVL.

The gene calls are TRBV6-5 and TRBJ2-1; D is unclear. The length of the CDR3 is 14 residues. The germline V gene has CDR1 MNHEY and CDR2 SVGAGI. Between the trimmed V and J ends, which lost 6 bases and 0 bases, there was a span of 9 bases. CDR3 coding DNA: TGTGCCAGCAGGACTTCGGCCTCCTACAATGAGCAGTTCTTC. Its translation: CASRTSASYNEQFF.

V and J are TRBV11-3 and TRBJ1-2; 10 nucleotides line up with TRBD1. The trim removed 5 bases at V and 6 bases at J, leaving 3 bases unmatched. This CDR3 is built from 13 residues. Germline V gene lookup returns CDR1 SGHNT and CDR2 YENEEA. In DNA form, the CDR3 reads TGTGCCAGCAGCCGCGGACAGGGGGATGGCTACACCTTC. Protein product: CASSRGQGDGYTF.

This clone was observed a few times. The V gene is TRBV5-1, the J gene TRBJ1-2; D may be TRBD1 (5 bases). This CDR3 contains 13 residues. V was pared by 3 bases and J by 3 bases, with 9 bases between. Per germline, CDR1 SGHRS and CDR2 YFSETQ. Here the CDR3 reads CASSSDTYYGYTF. The CDR3 coding sequence is TGCGCCAGCAGCTCGGACACCTACTATGGCTACACCTTC.

The chain links TRBV7-9 to TRBJ2-1, with a weak D call TRBD1 (6 bases). The CDR3 sequence is 13 residues long. Looked up from germline, CDR1 is SEHNR and CDR2 is FQNEAQ (reference sequence). V was clipped by 2 bases and J by 9 bases, with 11 bases between them. The CDR3 is CASSLSKQGEQFF. In DNA form, the CDR3 reads TGTGCCAGCAGCTTATCCAAACAGGGTGAGCAGTTCTTC.

V usage is TRBV11-2 and J usage is TRBJ1-2, with D maybe TRBD1 (5 bases). The CDR3 contains 16 residues. Germline V gene sequence: CDR1 SGHAT, CDR2 FQNNGV. V lost 0 bases and J 5 bases, leaving 16 bases between the germline ends. The CDR3: CASSLDYPGMGYGYTF. CDR3 DNA sequence: TGTGCCAGCAGCTTAGACTATCCAGGGATGGGGTATGGCTACACCTTC.

This chain joins TRBV12-3 or TRBV12-4 and TRBJ1-2, with 7 positions matching TRBD1. Unmatched junction bases numbered 4, after V lost 6 bases and J lost 6 bases. CDR3 size: 12 residues. Here the CDR3 reads CASRTGPNGYTF. CDR3 nucleotide sequence: TGTGCCAGCAGGACAGGGCCAAATGGCTACACCTTC.

The genes are TRBV30 and TRBJ1-4; 7 bases map to TRBD1. V trimming: 3 bases; J trimming: 4 bases; junction bases outside the gene matches: 8. The CDR3 runs 15 residues. Germline values: CDR1 GTSNPN, CDR2 SVGIG (reference sequence). CDR3 bases: TGTGCCTGGAGCGCACTGACAGGGAGTAATGAAAAACTGTTTTTT. Its protein product is CAWSALTGSNEKLFF.

The genes are TRBV19 and TRBJ2-1, with unresolved D. The CDR3 has 15 residues. Germline V gene sequence: CDR1 LNHDA, CDR2 SQIVND (reference sequence). V lost 5 bases to trimming and J lost 2 bases, with 13 bases between them. The CDR3 loop reads CASSPPLRAYNEQFF. CDR3 in DNA: TGTGCCAGTAGTCCTCCCCTCCGGGCCTACAATGAGCAGTTCTTC.

This chain joins TRBV24-1 and TRBJ1-5; tentative D call: TRBD1 (5 bases). CDR1 is KGHDR and CDR2 is SFDVKD in the germline V gene. CDR3 length equals 13 residues. Trimming cost V 5 bases and J 6 bases, with 10 bases left between them. In DNA, the CDR3 is TGTGCCACCAGTGGGGGGGGGAGTCAGCCCCAGCATTTT. Amino acid sequence: CATSGGGSQPQHF.

The genes are TRBV21-1 and TRBJ2-7; the table's D call, TRBD1, was not checked against the DNA. TRBV21-1 is a recognized pseudogene. CDR3 length: 15 amino acids. This chain's CDR3 is CASSNGQKRSYEQYF. The CDR3 nucleotides are TGTGCCAGCAGCAATGGACAGAAAAGGTCCTACGAGCAGTACTTC.

The CDR3 is CASSLTAGGRTGELFF. CDR3 DNA sequence: TGTGCCAGCAGCCTGACGGCGGGGGGGCGAACCGGGGAGCTGTTTTTT. The V call is TRBV5-5, the J call TRBJ2-2; TRBD2 agrees at 9 bases. The trim removed 4 bases at V and 5 bases at J, leaving 9 bases unmatched. Germline values: CDR1 SGHKS, CDR2 YYEKEE (reference sequence). There are 16 residues in the CDR3. Using reference TRBV5-5 and TRBJ2-2 for the parts outside the CDR3, the full variable domain is DAGVTQSPTHLIKTRGQQVTLRCSPISGHKSVSWYQQVLGQGPQFIFQYYEKEERGRGNFPDRFSARQFPNYSSELNVNALLLGDSALYLCASSLTAGGRTGELFFGEGSRLTVL.

This clone was counted many times. This chain connects TRBV5-1 to TRBJ1-4, with D maybe TRBD1 (5 bases). Germline CDR1 is SGHRS and CDR2 is YFSETQ. V lost 1 base, J lost 12 bases, and 16 bases lay in between. CDR3 length: 14 amino acids. The CDR3 region is CASSLWAGNEELFF. CDR3 nucleotides: TGCGCCAGCAGCTTGTGGGCAGGGAATGAGGAACTGTTTTTT.

The V and J genes are TRBV30 and TRBJ2-7, with 9 bases aligning to TRBD1. With 3 bases clipped from V and 8 bases from J, the junction kept 8 bases outside the gene matches. Germline CDR1 is GTSNPN and CDR2 is SVGIG (reference sequence). The CDR3 has 13 residues. CDR3 bases: TGTGCCTGGAGCGGGACAGGGTGGGAAAAGCAGTACTTC. Amino acid sequence: CAWSGTGWEKQYF.

This clone turned up a few times. This chain links TRBV7-2 with TRBJ1-5; 9 bases are a match to TRBD1. The CDR3 loop spans 15 amino acids. Germline values: CDR1 SGHTA, CDR2 FQGNSA. Trimming took 9 bases from V and 5 from J; bases not matched to a gene: 11. The CDR3 sequence: CASRGTGQGYQPQHF. CDR3 sequence (DNA): TGTGCCAGTAGAGGAACGGGACAGGGTTATCAGCCCCAGCATTTT. Full variable domain (outside the CDR3, taken from reference TRBV7-2 and TRBJ1-5): GAGVSQSPSNKVTEKGKDVELRCDPISGHTALYWYRQSLGQGLEFLIYFQGNSAPDKSGLPSDRFSAERTGGSVSTLTIQRTQQEDSAVYLCASRGTGQGYQPQHFGDGTRLSIL.

This chain uses TRBV10-3 with TRBJ1-2; a weak D match, TRBD1 (6 bases). Germline CDR1 is ENHRY and CDR2 is SYGVKD. Deletions cut 2 bases from V and 2 bases from J, with 18 bases between. The CDR3 has 17 amino acids. The CDR3 protein is CAISERTSTGWNYGYTF. The DNA for the CDR3 is TGTGCCATCAGTGAGAGAACCTCGACAGGATGGAACTATGGCTACACCTTC.

The chain is built from TRBV5-1 and TRBJ2-1, with D maybe TRBD2 (6 bases). Trimming cost V 5 bases and J 7 bases, with 16 bases left between them. The CDR3 is made up of 14 amino acids. The V gene's germline CDR1 is SGHRS and CDR2 YFSETQ. The CDR3 spells CASRPARGSNEQFF. In DNA form, the CDR3 reads TGCGCCAGCAGGCCGGCTCGGGGGTCAAATGAGCAGTTCTTC.